The entry below gives a single TCR beta chain sequence along with its context. CDR3 length: 19 residues. V was clipped by 6 bases and J by 1 base, with 28 bases between them. CDR1 is MDHEN and CDR2 is SYDVKM in the germline V gene. Using unique molecular identifiers, the investigators prepared the TCRbeta library. TCRdb reanalysed the PCR reads using MiXCR and keeps one entry per CDR3 protein. The data contain 550,000 to 800,000 distinct CDR3 sequences, about an eighth of them singletons. These data come from a study of T-cell reconstitution after alpha-beta-depleted transplantation in children. Sequenced here: PBMCs, sampled before TCRalphabeta/CD19-depleted stem cell transplant. The rearrangement uses TRBV28 and TRBJ2-7, with D possibly being TRBD1 (6 bases). The clonotype originates from a girl under 10 years old with congenital amegakaryocytic thrombocytopenia, due to receive a stem cell transplant. This chain's CDR3 is CASSLWAPTTTGLSYEQYF. In DNA form, the CDR3 reads TGTGCCAGCAGCCTCTGGGCCCCAACCACTACAGGGTTATCCTACGAGCAGTACTTC.